This T cell receptor (beta chain) was recorded in a study of blood T cell repertoires in COVID-19. The overall study: Researchers got acute and convalescent COVID-19 samples from the United States, Italy and Spain. Sources were T cells, B-cell-depleted T cells, or PBMCs; the material itself was cDNA or gDNA.

Authors' methods: Cell counts per sample came from amplifying reference gene primers. Only in-frame clones appear in the TCRdb table, and some are missing; sequencing was by immunoSEQ multiplex PCR. V and J calls and clone size are as listed in that table; D and trimming were resolved from the DNA. The data hold about 110,000 clones, with approximately 81% observed a single time. Input material: peripheral blood. This TCR was sampled from a man aged 40-55 years with acute or convalescent COVID-19.

The CDR3, as DNA: TGCGCCAGCAGCCGGGAGGGAGCTGGCTATGGCTACACCTTC. It yields the protein CASSREGAGYGYTF. The rearrangement links TRBV5-1 to TRBJ1-2; D uncertain. Germline loops: CDR1 SGHRS, CDR2 YFSETQ. V dropped 4 bases and J dropped 4 bases, with 14 bases sitting between them. CDR3 length: 14 residues.